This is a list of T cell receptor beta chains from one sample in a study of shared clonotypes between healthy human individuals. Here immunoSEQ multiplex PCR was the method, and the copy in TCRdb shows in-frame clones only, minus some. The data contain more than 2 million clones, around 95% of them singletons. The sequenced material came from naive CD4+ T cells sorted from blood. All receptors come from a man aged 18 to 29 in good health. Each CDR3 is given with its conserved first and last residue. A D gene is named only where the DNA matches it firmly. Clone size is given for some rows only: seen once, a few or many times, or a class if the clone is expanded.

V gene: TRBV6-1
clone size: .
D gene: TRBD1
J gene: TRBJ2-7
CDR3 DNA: TGTGCCAGCAGAATAACCGGGACAGTCTCCTACGAGCAGTACTTC
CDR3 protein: CASRITGTVSYEQYF

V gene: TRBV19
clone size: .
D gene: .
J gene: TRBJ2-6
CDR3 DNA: TGTGCCAGTAGTACTTCGTCGGGGGCTGGGGCCAACGTCCTGACTTTC
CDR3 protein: CASSTSSGAGANVLTF

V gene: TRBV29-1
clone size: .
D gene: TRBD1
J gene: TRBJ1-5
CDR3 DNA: TGCAGCGTTGGACAGGGGGCGGGTCAGCCCCAGCATTTT
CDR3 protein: CSVGQGAGQPQHF

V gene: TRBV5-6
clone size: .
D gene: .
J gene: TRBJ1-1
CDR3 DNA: TGTGCCAGCAGCCGTAAGGACGTCTTCGGAGCTTTCTTT
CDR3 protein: CASSRKDVFGAFF

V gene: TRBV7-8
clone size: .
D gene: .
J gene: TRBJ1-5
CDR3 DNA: TGTGCCAGCAGCTTAGCATGGCGACCTGAATCGGATCAGCCCCAGCATTTT
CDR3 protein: CASSLAWRPESDQPQHF

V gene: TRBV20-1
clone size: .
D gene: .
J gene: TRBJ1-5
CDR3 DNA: TGCAGTGCTAGTGCCATCGCCCAGCATTTT
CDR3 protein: CSASAIAQHF

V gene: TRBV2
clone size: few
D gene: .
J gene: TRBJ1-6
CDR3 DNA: TGTGCCAGCAGGGTTGATTGGCAGGGCGGTTCACCCCTCCACTTT
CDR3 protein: CASRVDWQGGSPLHF

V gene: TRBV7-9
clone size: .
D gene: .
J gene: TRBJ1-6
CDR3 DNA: TGTGCCAGCAGCTTAACATCAGGGGAGCGGTCACCCCTCCACTTT
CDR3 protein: CASSLTSGERSPLHF

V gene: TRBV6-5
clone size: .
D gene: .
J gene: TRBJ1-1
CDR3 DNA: TGTGCCAGCAGTTCCCGGGGCACTGAAGCTTTCTTT
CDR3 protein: CASSSRGTEAFF

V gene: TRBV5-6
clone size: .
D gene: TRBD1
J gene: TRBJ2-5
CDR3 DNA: TGTGCCAGTCACCCGACAGGGAATTTAGAGACCCAGTACTTC
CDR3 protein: CASHPTGNLETQYF

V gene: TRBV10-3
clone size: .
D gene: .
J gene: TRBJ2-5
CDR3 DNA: TGTGCCATCAGGAACGGCGGCGGGGAGACCCAGTACTTC
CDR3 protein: CAIRNGGGETQYF

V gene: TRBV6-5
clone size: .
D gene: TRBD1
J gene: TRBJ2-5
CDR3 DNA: TGTGCCAGCAGTTACTCGGGGACAGGGTTGGATGAGACCCAGTACTTC
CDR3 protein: CASSYSGTGLDETQYF

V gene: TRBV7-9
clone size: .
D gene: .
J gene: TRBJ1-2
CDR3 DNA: TGTGCCAGCAGCAGCGGGGATCTGGGCTATGGCTACACCTTC
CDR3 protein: CASSSGDLGYGYTF

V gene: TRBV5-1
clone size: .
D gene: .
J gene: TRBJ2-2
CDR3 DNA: TGCGCCAGCAGGGAGGGGAACACCGGGGAGCTGTTTTTT
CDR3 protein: CASREGNTGELFF